These 8 T cell receptor beta chains were all obtained from the same sample, sequenced in a study of memory CD4+ T cells and cytomegalovirus serostatus. Single viable CD3+CD4+CD8-CD45RO+ cells were sorted as the memory CD4+ T cells. Produced via immunoSEQ multiplex PCR; TCRdb's table is partial and in-frame only. The repertoire includes 40,000 to 55,000 clones, 76% of them detected once, and less than 2.5% sits in the top ten. What was sequenced was memory CD4+ T cells from blood. These receptors were obtained from an adult in good health and CMV-seronegative.

This chain uses TRBV29-1 with TRBJ2-5; 8 bases agree with TRBD1. This CDR3 is built from 13 residues. CDR1 and CDR2 from the germline V gene are SQVTM and ANQGSEA. The V and J ends lost 3 bases and 4 bases, in that order; junction bases with no gene match: 4. For the CDR3, the DNA is TGCAGCGTTGACGGACAGGGAGGAGAGACCCAGTACTTC. Amino acids: CSVDGQGGETQYF.

The chain is built from TRBV5-4 and TRBJ2-7, with unresolved D. V dropped 4 bases and J dropped 7 bases, with 21 bases sitting between them. CDR1 SGHNT and CDR2 YYREEE come from the germline V gene (reference sequence). This CDR3 is built from 15 residues. CDR3: CASSPPGVVLGEQYF. CDR3 nucleotide sequence: TGTGCCAGCAGCCCCCCCGGAGTGGTTCTTGGTGAGCAGTACTTC. Together with reference TRBV5-4 and TRBJ2-7, the CDR3 gives the full variable domain: ETGVTQSPTHLIKTRGQQVTLRCSSQSGHNTVSWYQQALGQGPQFIFQYYREEENGRGNFPPRFSGLQFPNYSSELNVNALELDDSALYLCASSPPGVVLGEQYFGPGTRLTVT.

The chain uses TRBV27 and TRBJ2-1, with TRBD2 identical over 7 bases. Per germline, CDR1 MNHEY and CDR2 SMNVEV (reference sequence). V was pared by 7 bases and J by 5 bases, with 23 bases of the junction left unmatched. This CDR3 spans 19 amino acids. The CDR3 DNA reads TGTGCCAGCATCCCGGGGGGTTTAGGACTAGACGTGGGCGACAATGAGCAGTTCTTC. Translated, it gives CASIPGGLGLDVGDNEQFF.

The rearrangement joins TRBV12-5 to TRBJ1-1; unclear D gene. This CDR3 comprises 12 residues. Germline CDR1 is LGHNT and CDR2 is FRNRAP. Trimming took 1 base from V and 1 from J, leaving 1 base between them. The DNA of the CDR3 is TGTGCTAGTGGTTTGGAGAACACTGAAGCTTTCTTT. Encoded protein: CASGLENTEAFF.

The V gene is TRBV5-1, the J gene TRBJ1-1, with 7 bases that match TRBD1. The CDR3 is 14 residues long. CDR1 is SGHRS, CDR2 YFSETQ, per germline. Losses at the gene ends were 4 bases for V and 10 bases for J; bases not matched to a gene: 13. CDR3 sequence: CASSLSGTDTGAFF. In DNA, the CDR3 is TGCGCCAGCAGCCTCAGCGGGACAGATACAGGAGCTTTCTTT.

This clone was found a few times. The chain uses TRBV5-5 and TRBJ2-5; D unclear. The CDR3 extends over 13 amino acids. V shed 0 bases and J shed 4 bases, with 7 bases lying between them. CDR1 is SGHKS and CDR2 is YYEKEE in the germline V gene (reference sequence). CDR3 coding DNA: TGTGCCAGCAGCTTGGGATCAGCAGAGACCCAGTACTTC. This translates into CASSLGSAETQYF.

The chain combines TRBV15 with TRBJ1-1; D ambiguous. This CDR3 comprises 13 residues. The V end lost 8 bases, the J end lost 0 bases, and 10 bases lay between the germline ends. CDR1 and CDR2 (germline): LNHNV, YYDKDF (reference sequence). Written as DNA, the CDR3 is TGTGCCACCGGTGAGACCCTGAACACTGAAGCTTTCTTT. Translated: CATGETLNTEAFF. Combining the CDR3 with reference TRBV15 and TRBJ1-1 gives the whole variable domain DAMVIQNPRYQVTQFGKPVTLSCSQTLNHNVMYWYQQKSSQAPKLLFHYYDKDFNNEADTPDNFQSRRPNTSFCFLDIRSPGLGDTAMYLCATGETLNTEAFFGQGTRLTVV.

This clone was recorded a few times. The V gene is TRBV5-4, the J gene TRBJ2-7; TRBD1 aligns across 9 bases. This CDR3 has 13 residues. Germline V CDR1 and CDR2: SGHNT, YYREEE (reference sequence). The junction had 5 bases not matched to a gene; V was cut back by 5 bases and J by 5 bases. CDR3 protein: CASSQQGANEQYF. CDR3 sequence (DNA): TGTGCCAGCAGTCAACAGGGGGCTAACGAGCAGTACTTC.